These T cell receptor beta chains were read from a single sample in a study of cytomegalovirus exposure and HLA in healthy donors. Profiled with immunoSEQ multiplex PCR; TCRdb holds only in-frame clones, not every one. The table includes more than 95,000 clones, roughly 95% detected once. Material for sequencing was PBMCs. The receptors shown here come from a man aged 18 to 29 in good health and CMV-seronegative. Each CDR3 is given with its conserved first and last residue. The order of the fields is D gene, clone size, V gene, J gene, CDR3 DNA, CDR3 protein. A D gene is named only where the DNA matches it firmly. The size field is filled for only some rows; it gives once, few, many or a size class.

TRBD2,-,TRBV10-3,TRBJ2-3,TGTGCCATCAGTGATCCGGGACTAGCCCAGGGGGGGACAGATACGCAGTATTTT,CAISDPGLAQGGTDTQYF
TRBD1,-,TRBV9,TRBJ2-2,TGTGCCAGCAGCGTAGTACAGGGGGGCACCGGGGAGCTGTTTTTT,CASSVVQGGTGELFF
-,-,TRBV7-9,TRBJ2-7,TGTGCCAGCAGCCCTAGGGAGGACACCGGGGCCAGACCCTTCTACGAGCAGTACTTC,CASSPREDTGARPFYEQYF
-,-,TRBV29-1,TRBJ2-7,TGCAGCGTTGAAAGCGTTTCCAACCTCGCCTACGAGCAGTACTTC,CSVESVSNLAYEQYF
TRBD2,once,TRBV4-1,TRBJ2-7,TGCGCCAGCAGCCGCACACGGGGCGGGAGCGGCTACGAGCAGTACTTC,CASSRTRGGSGYEQYF
-,-,TRBV28,TRBJ2-7,TGTGCCAGCACCCTGACCGACAGATCCTACGAGCAGTACTTC,CASTLTDRSYEQYF
TRBD2,-,TRBV28,TRBJ2-5,TGTGCCAGCAGTTCGTTATGGCGGGAGGGTCGTGAGACCCAGTACTTC,CASSSLWREGRETQYF
-,-,TRBV11-2,TRBJ2-1,TGTGCCAGCAGCTTAGCGACCGGGCTAGGGGTGGTCAATGAGCAGTTCTTC,CASSLATGLGVVNEQFF
-,-,TRBV4-3,TRBJ2-7,TGCGCCAGCAGCCAAGCCTGGACAGTCCGCGGCTACGAGCAGTACTTC,CASSQAWTVRGYEQYF
TRBD2,-,TRBV5-4,TRBJ2-1,TGTGCCAGCAGAGAAGGACTAGCGGGAGGGCCCTCCTACAATGAGCAGTTCTTC,CASREGLAGGPSYNEQFF
TRBD2,few,TRBV2,TRBJ2-3,TGTGCCAGCAGCGGGGATGTAGCGGGAGGGCCGACAGATACGCAGTATTTT,CASSGDVAGGPTDTQYF
-,-,TRBV12-5,TRBJ1-2,TGTGCTAGTGGGGAAGGGACTCCGGGTGGCTACACCTTC,CASGEGTPGGYTF
TRBD1,-,TRBV6-5,TRBJ2-7,TGTGCCAGCAGTTACTCAGGGACAGGCTACGAGCAGTACTTC,CASSYSGTGYEQYF
TRBD2,-,TRBV27,TRBJ2-5,TGTGCCAGCAGTTTATCCTTTATGACTAGCGGGAGGGGCTGGAAGCAAGAGACCCAGTACTTC,CASSLSFMTSGRGWKQETQYF
-,-,TRBV18,TRBJ1-1,TGTGCCAGCTCACCGACAGTTACCAACACTGAAGCTTTCTTT,CASSPTVTNTEAFF
TRBD1,-,TRBV18,TRBJ2-7,TGTGCCAGCTCCGTGGACAGGGCTGGCGAGCAGTACTTC,CASSVDRAGEQYF
TRBD2,-,TRBV7-9,TRBJ2-5,TGTGCCAGCAGCCCCCCCACGGGAGGGTGGCCCCAAGAGACCCAGTACTTC,CASSPPTGGWPQETQYF
TRBD2,-,TRBV27,TRBJ2-1,TGTGCCAGCAGCCTAGCGGGAGGTAACAATGAGCAGTTCTTC,CASSLAGGNNEQFF
TRBD1,-,TRBV7-3,TRBJ2-5,TGTGCCAGCAGCGTTAACAGGGGGGAAGAGACCCAGTACTTC,CASSVNRGEETQYF
TRBD2,-,TRBV7-2,TRBJ2-5,TGTGCCAGCAGCGCCACCGGGACTAGCGGAGGGGGAGAGACCCAGTACTTC,CASSATGTSGGGETQYF
-,once,TRBV12-5,TRBJ2-5,TGTGCTAGTGGTTTGGACAGGGTAGAGACCCAGTACTTC,CASGLDRVETQYF
TRBD2,-,TRBV2,TRBJ2-2,TGTGCCGGGCATGGAGCGGGAGCCGGGGAGCTGTTTTTT,CAGHGAGAGELFF
TRBD1,-,TRBV11-2,TRBJ2-7,TGTGCCAGCAGCTTAGGGACAGGGGAATACGAGCAGTACTTC,CASSLGTGEYEQYF
TRBD2,once,TRBV5-1,TRBJ2-5,TGCGCCAGCAGCTTAGCGGGGTCGCAAGAGACCCAGTACTTC,CASSLAGSQETQYF
-,few,TRBV29-1,TRBJ2-7,TGCAGCGCGGGAACACAGCCGCAGTACTTC,CSAGTQPQYF
TRBD1,-,TRBV2,TRBJ2-7,TGTGCCAGCAGGGATGACAGGGTTCCCCACGAGCAGTACTTC,CASRDDRVPHEQYF
TRBD1,-,TRBV27,TRBJ1-1,TGTGCCAGCAGTTTAGTTGGACAGGGAACTGAAGCTTTCTTT,CASSLVGQGTEAFF
TRBD2,-,TRBV7-9,TRBJ2-3,TGTGCCAGCAGTTCAAGGACTAGCGGGAGCCAAGGAGATACGCAGTATTTT,CASSSRTSGSQGDTQYF
TRBD1,-,TRBV5-1,TRBJ2-7,TGCGCCAGCAGCTTAACAGGGGAATCGGGAGAGCAGTACTTC,CASSLTGESGEQYF
TRBD2,-,TRBV9,TRBJ2-1,TGTGCCAGCAGAAGCGGGGGGGACAATGAGCAGTTCTTC,CASRSGGDNEQFF
TRBD1,once,TRBV7-7,TRBJ2-7,TGTGCCAGCAGCCCCTCCCCTTACAGGGGGCGGGAAGGGGAGCAGTACTTC,CASSPSPYRGREGEQYF
-,-,TRBV14,TRBJ2-5,TGTGCCAGCAGCCAGGGGGGACGGAGGCTGCAAGAGACCCAGTACTTC,CASSQGGRRLQETQYF
-,-,TRBV7-2,TRBJ1-2,TGTGCCAGCAGCCCGCCCGGAGTTATCACTGGCCAAGGCTACACCTTC,CASSPPGVITGQGYTF
TRBD2,-,TRBV28,TRBJ2-7,TGTGCCAGCAGGCTAGCGGGAGACCCCTACGAGCAGTACTTC,CASRLAGDPYEQYF
-,-,TRBV5-4,TRBJ2-7,TGTGCCAGCAGCTTATATCAGGGTCTAAGGAGCTCCTACGAGCAGTACTTC,CASSLYQGLRSSYEQYF
-,-,TRBV19,TRBJ2-2,TGTGCCAGTAGCCCCCCGGAACCAACAGGGACCACCGGGGAGCTGTTTTTT,CASSPPEPTGTTGELFF
-,-,TRBV2,TRBJ2-5,TGTGCCAGCATCCTCCTGTTTGGAGGAGAGACCCAGTACTTC,CASILLFGGETQYF
-,-,TRBV29-1,TRBJ2-7,TGCAGCGCTTCCAGCTCCTACGAGCAGTACTTC,CSASSSYEQYF
TRBD1,-,TRBV5-1,TRBJ1-1,TGCGCCAGCAGCTTGGAGACAGGGGCGTTTACAAAGACTGAAGCTTTCTTT,CASSLETGAFTKTEAFF
TRBD1,-,TRBV11-2,TRBJ1-1,TGTGCCAGCAGCTTAGAATCCTGGGACAGGGGAGGAGGTACTTTCTTT,CASSLESWDRGGGTFF
-,once,TRBV14,TRBJ1-1,TGTGCCAGCAGCCCAGGGTCGTTCACTGAAGCTTTCTTT,CASSPGSFTEAFF
-,-,TRBV28,TRBJ1-5,TGTGCCAGCAGTTTATCAGGGGCTTATAGCAATCAGCCCCAGCATTTT,CASSLSGAYSNQPQHF
TRBD2,-,TRBV9,TRBJ2-3,TGTGCCAGTAACCCTAGCGGGAGCACAGATACGCAGTATTTT,CASNPSGSTDTQYF
-,-,TRBV5-1,TRBJ1-2,TGCGCCAGCAGCTTGGCACAGGCTAACTATGGCTACACCTTC,CASSLAQANYGYTF
TRBD1,-,TRBV6-5,TRBJ1-2,TGTGCCAGCAGGGCAGGGGGTAAGAACTATGGCTACACCTTC,CASRAGGKNYGYTF
TRBD1,-,TRBV29-1,TRBJ1-2,TGCAGCGTGGACCGGGACAGTCTTGGCTACACCTTC,CSVDRDSLGYTF
TRBD2,once,TRBV4-3,TRBJ2-7,TGCGCCAGCAGCCGTACACCGGGACTAGCGGGCGGAAGCTCCTACGAGCAGTACTTC,CASSRTPGLAGGSSYEQYF
-,-,TRBV7-8,TRBJ2-1,TGTGCCAGCAGCTTACGGCTAGGAACCTACAATGAGCAGTTCTTC,CASSLRLGTYNEQFF
TRBD1,-,TRBV30,TRBJ1-1,TGTGCCTGGAGGGTGGGACAGGGGTTTTATGAAGCTTTCTTT,CAWRVGQGFYEAFF
TRBD1,once,TRBV7-6,TRBJ1-2,TGTGCCAGCAGCTTAGAGGTTTCTAGGGACAGGGCGAGTAACTATGGCTACACCTTC,CASSLEVSRDRASNYGYTF